This note documents a single TCR beta chain sequence. Its cognate antigen is unknown. The data originate from a study of blood T cells in healthy people across ages. Study findings and constraints: Among T cells, TCR beta diversity per million cells dropped roughly linearly as age rose.

CDR3 length: 14 residues. V shed 0 bases and J shed 8 bases, with 13 bases lying between them. The germline V gene encodes CDR1 SGHVS and CDR2 FNYEAQ. Then a second PCR, running about 6 to 12 cycles, was carried out with a sample-barcoded 5' primer and a J-beta primer mix. One entry per CDR3 protein, called by TCRdb with MiXCR from the 5' RACE reads. Of some 1.5 million distinct CDR3 sequences detected, approximately 30% appear once; the ten largest clones hold over 7%. This TCR was sampled from a woman in her thirties in good health. The material sequenced was blood. The chain links TRBV7-6 to TRBJ1-1; D is possibly TRBD1 (5 bases). The CDR3 DNA follows: TGTGCCAGCAGCTTAGCGCGGCAGGGCCAGGAAGCTTTCTTT. It codes for CASSLARQGQEAFF.